This note documents a single T cell receptor beta chain sequence. The data were taken from a study of blood T cell repertoires in COVID-19. Study-wide background: Spain, Italy and the United States supplied samples that represented acute and convalescent COVID-19.

The CDR3 totals 16 residues. Trimming took 1 base from V and 1 from J, leaving 8 bases between them. From germline, CDR1 is LGHNA and CDR2 YSLEER. Libraries were prepared by immunoSEQ multiplex PCR; TCRdb keeps only in-frame clonotypes and omits some of them. The repertoire holds more than 250,000 clones, with around 90% as singletons. The study counted Cohort 3 donors as recovered given two negative PCRs, clearance, or symptom resolution. What was sequenced was PBMCs or T cells enriched from blood (not recorded which). The sequence derives from a middle-aged woman who had recovered from COVID-19. This chain uses TRBV4-3 with TRBJ2-6; unclear D gene. The CDR3 is CASSQGVGSGANVLTF. The DNA of the CDR3 is TGCGCCAGCAGCCAAGGAGTCGGGTCTGGGGCCAACGTCCTGACTTTC.